The TCR beta chain under discussion was sequenced for a study of sequential checkpoint blockade in melanoma. Germline loops: CDR1 SGHTA, CDR2 FQGTGA. This CDR3 comprises 16 residues. The germline V and J ends were trimmed by 1 base and 5 bases, with 17 bases remaining between them. The treatment is: randomized to nivolumab then ipilimumab (arm A) or the reverse (arm B). From thawed PBMCs, live CD3+CD8+ cells negative for CD19 and CD56 were sorted. TCRdb's copy holds only in-frame clones and misses some; the assay was immunoSEQ multiplex PCR. There are tens of thousands of clones in the sample; about 89% occur only once, and about 14% lies in the top ten.

This receptor was identified in a human donor with melanoma. Here the sequenced sample was CD8+ T cells sorted from blood (inferred from file names), taken from a patient given nivolumab and ipilimumab in sequence. The rearrangement uses TRBV7-3 and TRBJ2-5; D is possibly TRBD2 (7 bases). The CDR3 DNA reads TGTGCCAGCAGCTTAAGGGGGGCTAGCGGCCCGGAGACCCAGTACTTC. Residues: CASSLRGASGPETQYF.